The rows below give T cell receptor beta chains drawn from one sample of a study of cytotoxic CD8 clonotypes in ibrutinib-treated CLL. Clones were sequenced by immunoSEQ multiplex PCR, and TCRdb holds only the in-frame ones, with some missing. The repertoire holds about 72,000 clones, with 68% as singletons. This specimen consisted of PBMCs, obtained after 12 months of ibrutinib treatment. The receptor source for this set is a human donor with chronic lymphocytic leukemia. The CDR3 runs from the conserved cysteine through the conserved F or W. D genes are given only for firm matches. Size is omitted from some rows. Given values are once, few, many or a class for expanded clones.

J | D | size | V | CDR3 | DNA
TRBJ2-3 | NA | NA | TRBV28 | CASSRRDGGVDTQYF | TGTGCCAGCAGCCGAAGAGACGGCGGAGTAGATACGCAGTATTTT
TRBJ2-1 | TRBD1 | NA | TRBV7-3 | CASSLGTGHYNEQFF | TGTGCCAGCAGCTTGGGGACAGGGCACTACAATGAGCAGTTCTTC
TRBJ2-5 | TRBD2 | NA | TRBV7-8 | CASSLATRGIWQTQYF | TGTGCCAGCAGCTTAGCGACGCGGGGGATCTGGCAGACCCAGTACTTC
TRBJ2-5 | NA | NA | TRBV14 | CASSQPDRRETQYF | TGTGCCAGCAGCCAACCAGACAGACGGGAGACCCAGTACTTC
TRBJ1-1 | NA | NA | TRBV5-4 | CASSLRENTEAFF | TGTGCCAGCAGCCTCAGGGAGAACACTGAAGCTTTCTTT
TRBJ1-2 | NA | few | TRBV7-3 | CASSWAANYGYTF | TGTGCCAGCAGCTGGGCCGCTAACTATGGCTACACCTTC
TRBJ2-5 | NA | NA | TRBV5-8 | CASSLGRAGETQYF | TGTGCCAGCAGCCTCGGCAGGGCTGGGGAGACCCAGTACTTC
TRBJ2-3 | NA | NA | TRBV19 | CASSIGGFTDTQYF | TGTGCCAGTAGTATAGGGGGATTCACAGATACGCAGTATTTT
TRBJ1-2 | NA | few | TRBV18 | CASSPPEQASDYGYTF | TGTGCCAGCTCACCACCAGAACAGGCCAGCGACTATGGCTACACCTTC
TRBJ1-1 | NA | NA | TRBV10-3 | CAISEFQGLDTEAFF | TGTGCCATCAGTGAATTCCAGGGGCTGGACACTGAAGCTTTCTTT
TRBJ2-7 | NA | NA | TRBV7-8 | CASSLVSSLEQYF | TGTGCCAGCAGCTTAGTTTCGTCCCTGGAGCAGTACTTC
TRBJ1-1 | TRBD1 | once | TRBV7-3 | CASSLDRVSTEAFF | TGTGCCAGCAGCTTAGACAGGGTGTCCACTGAAGCTTTCTTT
TRBJ2-5 | TRBD2 | NA | TRBV5-1 | CASSPRLAGDKETQYF | TGCGCCAGCAGCCCCCGACTAGCGGGGGATAAAGAGACCCAGTACTTC
TRBJ2-1 | NA | NA | TRBV10-1 | CASSRASYNEQFF | TGCGCCAGCAGCCGGGCTTCCTACAATGAGCAGTTCTTC
TRBJ1-1 | NA | NA | TRBV30 | CAWSDWGTVNTEAFF | TGTGCCTGGAGCGATTGGGGGACGGTGAACACTGAAGCTTTCTTT
TRBJ2-2 | TRBD1 | few | TRBV5-1 | CASSRRGTGRTGELFF | TGCGCCAGCAGCCGGAGGGGGACAGGGAGGACCGGGGAGCTGTTTTTT
TRBJ1-1 | TRBD1 | NA | TRBV18 | CASSGDRATEAFF | TGTGCCAGCTCCGGGGACAGAGCCACTGAAGCTTTCTTT
TRBJ1-2 | NA | NA | TRBV6-6 | CASSAVGYTF | TGTGCCAGCAGTGCCGTAGGCTACACCTTC
TRBJ2-5 | NA | few | TRBV5-1 | CASSPGLAKETQYF | TGCGCCAGCAGCCCTGGACTGGCGAAAGAGACCCAGTACTTC
TRBJ1-4 | TRBD1 | once | TRBV18 | CASSPGQEKLFF | TGTGCCAGCTCACCAGGACAGGAGAAACTGTTTTTT